Here is one T cell receptor beta chain with its context. This sample is drawn from a study of PD-1 blockade in mismatch repair-deficient tumors. Profiling relied on immunoSEQ multiplex PCR, and the TCRdb table lists in-frame clones only, not all of them. The sample lists about 120,000 clones, roughly 90% occurring once. The source of this sequence is an adult with mismatch repair-deficient cancer. The sample consisted of peripheral blood, taken just under 74 weeks after starting pembrolizumab.

DNA for the CDR3: TGTGCCAGCAGCCCCGACCGGACAGGGGGGTTTGGGACCCAGTACTTC. Its translation: CASSPDRTGGFGTQYF. The chain is built from TRBV11-2 and TRBJ2-5; 10 positions match TRBD1. The germline gives CDR1 SGHAT, CDR2 FQNNGV. V gave up 5 bases and J gave up 7 bases; unmatched junction bases: 13. CDR3 length: 16 amino acids.